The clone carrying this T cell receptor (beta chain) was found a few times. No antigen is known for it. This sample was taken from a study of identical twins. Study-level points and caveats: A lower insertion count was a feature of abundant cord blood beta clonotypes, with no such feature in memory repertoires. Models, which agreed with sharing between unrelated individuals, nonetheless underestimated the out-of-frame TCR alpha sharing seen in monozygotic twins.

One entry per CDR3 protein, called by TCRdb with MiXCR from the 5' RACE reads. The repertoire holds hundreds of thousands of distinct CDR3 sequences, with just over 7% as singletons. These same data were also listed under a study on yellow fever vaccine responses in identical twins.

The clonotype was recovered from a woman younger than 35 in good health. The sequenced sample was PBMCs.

The CDR3: CASSFGPPLDLYNEQFF. The CDR3, as DNA: TGTGCCAGCAGCTTCGGACCACCTCTTGATCTCTACAATGAGCAGTTCTTC. The chain uses TRBV21-1 and TRBJ2-1. TRBV21-1 is designated a pseudogene. The CDR3 loop spans 17 amino acids.